A single sample gave rise to the 24 T cell receptor beta chains below, sequenced in a study of T cells in localized non-small cell lung cancer (dated by TCRdb to the early 2020s). Library prep was done by the immunoSEQ multiplex PCR assay. The immuneACCESS repertoire file appears here via TCRdb, limited to in-frame rearrangements. These files lack a portion of the clones; in checked studies, under half of the deficit traces to unresolved V genes, and the cause of the others is not known. The sample table holds tens of thousands of clones, of which roughly nine tenths were seen once. Approximately 2.4% of the sample lies in the top ten. Sequencing used PBMCs, obtained before any cancer treatment. These receptors all come from a man aged 35-75 years with stage II lung adenocarcinoma.

The V and J genes are TRBV11-1 and TRBJ2-1; 9 bases are shared with TRBD2. CDR3 size: 16 residues. Germline V gene sequence: CDR1 SGHAT, CDR2 FQDESV (reference sequence). Losses at the gene ends were 0 bases for V and 7 bases for J; bases not matched to a gene: 7. The DNA for the CDR3 is TGTGCCAGCAGCTTAGCCTCGGGACTAGCACTGAATGAGCAGTTCTTC. Its protein is CASSLASGLALNEQFF.

The chain carries TRBV27 and TRBJ1-2, with D possibly being TRBD1 (5 bases). Germline CDR1 is MNHEY and CDR2 is SMNVEV (reference sequence). There are 15 residues in the CDR3. V was shortened by 5 bases and J by 0 bases, with 13 bases between the two germline ends. CDR3 nucleotides: TGTGCCAGCAGTCTGACAGTAAAGCCTAACTATGGCTACACCTTC. The encoded protein is CASSLTVKPNYGYTF.

The rearrangement links TRBV4-1 to TRBJ1-4; unclear D gene. The germline V gene encodes CDR1 MGHRA and CDR2 YSYEKL. This CDR3 has 17 residues. V lost 0 bases and J lost 4, with 15 bases in between. CDR3 amino acids: CASSQEDPGRFNEKLFF. The CDR3 DNA reads TGCGCCAGCAGCCAAGAAGATCCAGGTCGTTTTAATGAAAAACTGTTTTTT.

V gene TRBV15 combines with J gene TRBJ1-5; unclear D gene. The V gene lost 1 base and the J gene lost 3 bases, with 19 bases spanning the gap. CDR3 length: 18 amino acids. Looked up from germline, CDR1 is LNHNV and CDR2 is YYDKDF (reference sequence). CDR3: CATSRGLEAGKINQPQHF. The CDR3 DNA sequence: TGTGCCACCAGCAGAGGTTTAGAAGCGGGGAAAATCAATCAGCCCCAGCATTTT.

The V gene is TRBV7-9, the J gene TRBJ1-1; D remains unclear. Germline loops: CDR1 SEHNR, CDR2 FQNEAQ (reference sequence). The CDR3 contains 14 residues. Trimming left V 5 bases short and J 0 bases short, with 10 bases between. In DNA, the CDR3 is TGTGCCAGCAGCCTCGATCCCATGAACACTGAAGCTTTCTTT. Its translation: CASSLDPMNTEAFF.

The chain uses TRBV7-6 and TRBJ1-1; D is ambiguous. V was trimmed by 2 bases and J by 2 bases, leaving 6 bases between them. The length of the CDR3 is 13 residues. Germline V CDR1 and CDR2: SGHVS, FNYEAQ. The CDR3 spells CASSLRPNTEAFF. The CDR3 DNA reads TGTGCCAGCAGCTTAAGACCTAACACTGAAGCTTTCTTT.

This rearrangement joins TRBV30 to TRBJ2-2; the D call may be TRBD1 or TRBD2 (5 bases each). The CDR3 runs 14 residues. Germline V gene data show CDR1 as GTSNPN and CDR2 as SVGIG (reference sequence). The ends were cut back, 1 base at V and 4 bases at J, with 10 bases in the middle. The CDR3 protein is CAWSAGRGTGELFF. The CDR3 DNA reads as TGTGCCTGGAGTGCGGGAAGGGGCACCGGGGAGCTGTTTTTT.

This rearrangement joins TRBV30 to TRBJ2-2, with a weak D call TRBD2 (7 bases). V dropped 2 bases and J dropped 4 bases, with 20 bases sitting between them. The length of the CDR3 is 17 residues. Germline CDR1 reads GTSNPN; CDR2 reads SVGIG (reference sequence). The CDR3 DNA sequence: TGTGCCTGGAGTCCCATTTGGGGGGGGCAGGGCACCGGGGAGCTGTTTTTT. Its protein is CAWSPIWGGQGTGELFF.

The CDR3 reads CASRGKFTDTQYF. CDR3 in DNA: TGCGCCAGCAGAGGGAAGTTCACAGATACGCAGTATTTT. The chain has TRBV5-1 and TRBJ2-3; D ambiguous. Per germline, CDR1 SGHRS and CDR2 YFSETQ. The CDR3 covers 13 residues. Trimming stripped 5 bases from V and 2 bases from J, with 9 bases between.

This sequence joins TRBV2 and TRBJ1-1; 7 bases are a match to TRBD1. V lost 4 bases, J lost 7 bases, and 6 bases stayed unmatched. CDR1 and CDR2 (germline): SNHLY, FYNNEI. CDR3 size: 13 residues. CDR3: CASSGDSLGEAFF. As DNA, the CDR3 is TGTGCCAGCAGTGGGGACAGCCTCGGTGAAGCTTTCTTT.

The chain couples TRBV5-5 to TRBJ2-7, with TRBD2 matching over 7 bases. CDR3 size: 12 residues. Germline V gives CDR1 SGHKS, CDR2 YYEKEE (reference sequence). V lost 0 bases and J lost 6; bases outside the gene matches: 0. Here the CDR3 reads CASSLAGGEQYV. The CDR3 DNA sequence: TGTGCCAGCAGCTTGGCGGGGGGCGAGCAGTACGTC.

The chain uses TRBV5-5 and TRBJ1-5; TRBD1 matches at 7 bases. The CDR3 has 17 residues. V shed 0 bases and J 0 bases; nucleotides not matched to a gene: 6. Per the germline V gene, CDR1 is SGHKS and CDR2 is YYEKEE (reference sequence). The CDR3 DNA sequence: TGTGCCAGCAGCTTGGCCGGACAGGCGTATAGCAATCAGCCCCAGCATTTT. It translates to CASSLAGQAYSNQPQHF.

The V and J genes are TRBV30 and TRBJ1-4; D is ambiguous. The germline CDR1 and CDR2 sequences are GTSNPN and SVGIG (reference sequence). Trimming removed 5 bases at V and 8 bases at J, with 21 bases between. The length of the CDR3 is 15 residues. The CDR3 bases are TGTGCCTGGGGACTCGGATCTCCGAACGGCGAAAAACTGTTTTTT. Translating it yields CAWGLGSPNGEKLFF.

This clone was seen just once. The chain couples TRBV30 to TRBJ2-2, with 8 bases fitting TRBD2. Germline V lookup: CDR1 GTSNPN, CDR2 SVGIG (reference sequence). The V segment lost 2 bases and the J segment 7 bases; nucleotides outside the gene matches: 9. The CDR3 has 15 amino acids. CDR3 region: CAWSHGGGEDGELFF. DNA of the CDR3: TGTGCCTGGAGTCACGGGGGGGGCGAGGACGGGGAGCTGTTTTTT.

J is TRBJ1-1 and V is TRBV6-5; D is perhaps TRBD1 (5 bases). CDR3 length: 15 residues. CDR1 is MNHEY, CDR2 SVGAGI, per germline. V lost 6 bases and J 0 bases, leaving 14 bases between the germline ends. CDR3 residues: CASRGDGRMNTEAFF. As DNA, the CDR3 is TGTGCCAGCAGGGGGGACGGAAGAATGAACACTGAAGCTTTCTTT.

The chain carries TRBV27 and TRBJ2-4; no firm D call. The CDR3 runs to 18 residues. CDR1 and CDR2 from the germline V gene are MNHEY and SMNVEV (reference sequence). The V and J ends lost 6 bases and 0 bases respectively, with 21 bases between them. The CDR3 nucleotides read TGTGCCAGCAGCCAGGACCCCGGGCAGGCCTTAGCCAAAAACATTCAGTACTTC. This encodes CASSQDPGQALAKNIQYF.

The V call is TRBV10-2, the J call TRBJ1-5; the D gene is possibly TRBD1 (5 bases). V shed 4 bases and J shed 0 bases, with 13 bases lying between them. The CDR3 length is 16 residues. CDR1 is WSHSY and CDR2 is SAAADI in the germline V gene. Here the CDR3 reads CASSAWGVDSNQPQHF. CDR3 nucleotide sequence: TGCGCCAGCAGTGCTTGGGGGGTTGATAGCAATCAGCCCCAGCATTTT.

The chain couples TRBV5-1 to TRBJ1-6; 10 positions match TRBD1. Per germline, CDR1 SGHRS and CDR2 YFSETQ. With 4 bases clipped from V and 10 bases from J, the junction kept 11 bases outside the gene matches. CDR3 size: 16 residues. DNA for the CDR3: TGCGCCAGCAGCCGAAGTGACAGGGGGCGGGGATCACCCCTCCACTTT. The encoded protein is CASSRSDRGRGSPLHF.

In its sample, this clone ranks as medium-sized. The chain joins TRBV7-8 to TRBJ1-5, with 7 bases that match TRBD1. Germline trimming cut 0 bases from V and 0 bases from J; bases unmatched to any gene: 5. The V gene's germline CDR1 is SGHVS and CDR2 FQNEAQ. The CDR3 has 17 residues. For the CDR3, the DNA is TGTGCCAGCAGCTTAGCGGAGGGACAGCCTAGCAATCAGCCCCAGCATTTT. This gives the protein CASSLAEGQPSNQPQHF.

The chain employs TRBV9 and TRBJ1-1, with D possibly matching TRBD1 (5 bases). Trimming removed 0 bases at V and 1 base at J, with 10 bases between. Per germline, CDR1 SGDLS and CDR2 YYNGEE. The CDR3 loop spans 15 amino acids. CDR3 sequence (DNA): TGTGCCAGCAGCGTAGGGTTAGGGGAGAACACTGAAGCTTTCTTT. This translates into CASSVGLGENTEAFF.

The V and J genes are TRBV18 and TRBJ2-5; D uncertain. Per the germline V gene, CDR1 is KGHSH and CDR2 is LQKENI. Trimming stripped 3 bases from V and 2 bases from J, with 7 bases between. The CDR3 consists of 13 residues. The CDR3 DNA sequence: TGTGCCAGCTCACCGGACCTACAAGAGACCCAGTACTTC. As protein: CASSPDLQETQYF. Filled out from reference TRBV18 and TRBJ2-5, the complete variable domain reads NAGVMQNPRHLVRRRGQEARLRCSPMKGHSHVYWYRQLPEEGLKFMVYLQKENIIDESGMPKERFSAEFPKEGPSILRIQQVVRGDSAAYFCASSPDLQETQYFGPGTRLLVL.

The V and J genes are TRBV27 and TRBJ2-2, with D perhaps TRBD1 or TRBD2 (6 bases each). Trimming shortened V by 5 bases and J by 0 bases, and 28 bases separated the two germline ends. This CDR3 contains 21 residues. Germline CDR1 reads MNHEY; CDR2 reads SMNVEV (reference sequence). CDR3 nucleotides: TGTGCCAGCAGTCCCAGGGGTTTTAGGGGGAGGACGGCTTCGAACACCGGGGAGCTGTTTTTT. Translating gives CASSPRGFRGRTASNTGELFF.

This chain connects TRBV28 to TRBJ1-1, with D tentatively TRBD1 (6 bases). CDR3 length: 15 amino acids. Germline V gives CDR1 MDHEN, CDR2 SYDVKM. Trimming took off 2 bases at V and 1 base at J, with 11 bases between the two ends. CDR3 sequence reads: CASSLRLQGNTEAFF. Written as DNA, the CDR3 is TGTGCCAGCAGTTTAAGGCTACAGGGGAACACTGAAGCTTTCTTT.

The chain employs TRBV5-5 and TRBJ1-6, with 9 bases identical to TRBD1. V trimming: 2 bases; J trimming: 10 bases; junction bases outside the gene matches: 4. This CDR3 is 14 amino acids long. Germline V gives CDR1 SGHKS, CDR2 YYEKEE (reference sequence). The DNA of the CDR3 is TGTGCCAGCAGCTTACAGGGGGCTTTGTCACCCCTCCACTTT. Its protein product is CASSLQGALSPLHF.